The 28 T cell receptor beta chains below come from one sample, sequenced in a study of control samples from healthy donors and cancer patients. Clones were sequenced by immunoSEQ multiplex PCR, and TCRdb holds only the in-frame ones, with some missing. The sample has some 100,000 clones, 75% to 90% seen once. Sequencing was performed on blood. These receptors were collected from a man aged 25 to 45 in good health.

The gene calls are TRBV15 and TRBJ2-3; tentatively, D is TRBD1 or TRBD2 (5 bases each). V was pared by 3 bases and J by 14 bases, with 15 bases between. Germline V CDR1 and CDR2: LNHNV, YYDKDF (reference sequence). The CDR3 extends over 12 amino acids. The CDR3 spells CATSSIGTDLYF. The DNA for the CDR3 is TGTGCCACCAGCAGTATAGGGACCGACCTGTATTTT.

This chain uses TRBV7-9 with TRBJ2-5; no reliable D call. CDR1 is SEHNR and CDR2 is FQNEAQ in the germline V gene (reference sequence). V lost 0 bases, J lost 0 bases, and 5 bases lay in between. The CDR3 consists of 14 residues. CDR3 region: CASSLAVYQETQYF. In DNA, the CDR3 is TGTGCCAGCAGCTTAGCCGTGTACCAAGAGACCCAGTACTTC. Based on the CDR3 plus reference TRBV7-9 and TRBJ2-5, the full variable domain is DTGVSQNPRHKITKRGQNVTFRCDPISEHNRLYWYRQTLGQGPEFLTYFQNEAQLEKSRLLSDRFSAERPKGSFSTLEIQRTEQGDSAMYLCASSLAVYQETQYFGPGTRLLVL.

The chain has TRBV30 and TRBJ2-3; 8 bases match TRBD2. The CDR3 is 15 amino acids. The germline gives CDR1 GTSNPN, CDR2 SVGIG (reference sequence). Trimming cost V 5 bases and J 5 bases; bases outside gene matches: 12. For the CDR3, the DNA is TGTGCCTGGCAGACCCGGGGGGGCGATAGAGATACGCAGTATTTT. This encodes CAWQTRGGDRDTQYF.

The chain combines TRBV19 with TRBJ1-1; D gene uncertain. Germline V gene sequence: CDR1 LNHDA, CDR2 SQIVND (reference sequence). Trimming stripped 4 bases from V and 1 base from J, with 13 bases between. There are 15 residues in the CDR3. Here the CDR3 reads CASSTSRRSNTEAFF. As DNA, the CDR3 is TGTGCCAGTAGTACCTCCCGACGGTCGAACACTGAAGCTTTCTTT.

This clone appeared once. The chain employs TRBV2 and TRBJ2-7, with 11 bases aligning to TRBD2. After removal of 5 bases from V and 5 bases from J, the junction contained 5 bases not matched to a gene. Germline values: CDR1 SNHLY, CDR2 FYNNEI. This CDR3 is built from 14 residues. CDR3 DNA sequence: TGTGCCAGCAGTAAACTAGCGGGAGAGCACGAGCAGTACTTC. Its protein is CASSKLAGEHEQYF.

The V gene is TRBV5-1, the J gene TRBJ1-2; no definite D call. The CDR3 is 15 amino acids. Deletions cut 3 bases from V and 0 bases from J, with 12 bases between. Germline V gene lookup returns CDR1 SGHRS and CDR2 YFSETQ. CDR3 nucleotide sequence: TGCGCCAGCAGCTATTCCCGAACGCCTAACTATGGCTACACCTTC. It is translated as CASSYSRTPNYGYTF.

The V gene is TRBV6-6, the J gene TRBJ1-3, with unresolved D. The CDR3 is 15 residues long. Trimming took off 2 bases at V and 0 bases at J, with 8 bases between the two ends. CDR1 is MNHNY and CDR2 is SVGAGI in the germline V gene (reference sequence). The chain's CDR3 is CASSYETISGNTIYF. The CDR3 DNA reads TGTGCCAGCAGTTACGAGACGATCTCTGGAAACACCATATATTTT.

The genes are TRBV5-6 and TRBJ1-1; D gene uncertain. The germline gives CDR1 SGHDT, CDR2 YYEEEE. Trimming took off 4 bases at V and 5 bases at J, with 9 bases between the two ends. The CDR3 consists of 12 residues. CDR3 in amino acids: CASSLAWTEAFF. CDR3 coding DNA: TGTGCCAGCAGCCTAGCTTGGACTGAAGCTTTCTTT.

The genes are TRBV3-1 (or the pseudogene TRBV3-2) and TRBJ2-7; D ambiguous. V lost 4 bases and J 6 bases, leaving 7 bases between the germline ends. CDR3 length: 11 residues. Germline assignment: CDR1 LGHDT and CDR2 YNNKEL (reference sequence). CDR3 sequence reads: CASSREFEQYF. Written as DNA, the CDR3 is TGTGCCAGCAGCCGAGAGTTCGAGCAGTACTTC.

The V gene is TRBV5-6, the J gene TRBJ2-7; 11 bases agree with TRBD1. The CDR3 extends over 14 amino acids. CDR1 and CDR2 (germline): SGHDT, YYEEEE. The trim removed 4 bases at V and 6 bases at J, leaving 6 bases unmatched. Written as DNA, the CDR3 is TGTGCCAGCAGCCTCGGGACAGGGGGGACCGAGCAGTACGTC. Residues: CASSLGTGGTEQYV.

The rearrangement links TRBV5-1 to TRBJ2-3; no reliable D call. Germline values: CDR1 SGHRS, CDR2 YFSETQ. CDR3 length equals 14 residues. V dropped 5 bases and J dropped 3 bases, with 13 bases sitting between them. This CDR3 reads CASSTDRSTDTQYF. The CDR3 DNA follows: TGCGCCAGCAGTACGGACCGCTCGACAGATACGCAGTATTTT.

The J gene is TRBJ2-7, the V gene TRBV4-1; 12 positions agree with TRBD2. The CDR3 loop spans 16 amino acids. V dropped 4 bases and J dropped 2; count of bases not matched to a gene: 6. Per germline, CDR1 MGHRA and CDR2 YSYEKL. The CDR3, as DNA: TGCGCCAGCAGCCCCACAGGACTAGCGGGAACCTACGAGCAGTACTTC. It is translated as CASSPTGLAGTYEQYF.

The rearrangement uses TRBV7-9 and TRBJ2-7, with D tentatively TRBD2 (7 bases). From germline, CDR1 is SEHNR and CDR2 FQNEAQ (reference sequence). This CDR3 spans 16 amino acids. V was clipped by 1 base and J by 0 bases, with 13 bases between them. The CDR3 nucleotides read TGTGCCAGCAGCTTAGTGGGAGGGGGTGACTCCTACGAGCAGTACTTC. This gives the protein CASSLVGGGDSYEQYF.

This chain connects TRBV5-6 to TRBJ2-1; maybe TRBD1 (5 bases). The CDR3 is 15 residues long. The V end was cut by 2 bases, the J end by 2 bases, with 11 bases between. The V gene's germline CDR1 is SGHDT and CDR2 YYEEEE. CDR3 coding DNA: TGTGCCAGCAGCTTCCTGGACATTACCTACAATGAGCAGTTCTTC. As protein: CASSFLDITYNEQFF.

This clone showed up just a few times. The rearrangement uses TRBV12-3 or TRBV12-4 and TRBJ1-1; D ambiguous. Deletions cut 6 bases from V and 2 bases from J, with 7 bases between. The CDR3 runs to 12 residues. The CDR3 DNA reads TGTGCCAGCAGGCCCGCTAACACTGAAGCTTTCTTT. The encoded protein is CASRPANTEAFF.

This sequence joins TRBV9 and TRBJ2-2, with D hard to call. In germline, CDR1 is SGDLS, CDR2 YYNGEE. This CDR3 has 15 residues. V lost 0 bases and J 1 base, leaving 7 bases between the germline ends. The CDR3 here is CASSVAFLNTGELFF. The CDR3 DNA sequence: TGTGCCAGCAGCGTAGCCTTCTTGAACACCGGGGAGCTGTTTTTT.

In its sample, this clone is medium-sized. The V call is TRBV6-5, the J call TRBJ1-1, with 7 bases fitting TRBD1. Trimming at V came to 2 bases and at J to 3 bases, leaving 3 bases not matched to a gene. The CDR3 consists of 14 residues. In germline, CDR1 is MNHEY, CDR2 SVGAGI. The CDR3 sequence: CASSYRGQHTEAFF. The CDR3 DNA sequence: TGTGCCAGCAGTTACAGGGGGCAACACACTGAAGCTTTCTTT.

This rearrangement joins TRBV27 to TRBJ2-3, with TRBD2 matching 9 bases. Germline lookup yields CDR1 MNHEY and CDR2 SMNVEV (reference sequence). This CDR3 has 16 amino acids. V was clipped by 4 bases and J by 8 bases; unmatched bases: 13. The CDR3 nucleotides read TGTGCCAGCAGTTCCCTATATAGCGGGAGTGGGGGTACGCAGTATTTT. It translates to CASSSLYSGSGGTQYF.

Written as DNA, the CDR3 is TGTGCCAGCAGCTTTCCGGACAGGGTCCAAGCTTTCTTT. It specifies CASSFPDRVQAFF. The chain is built from TRBV7-2 and TRBJ1-1, with TRBD1 matching over 8 bases. CDR3 length equals 13 residues. CDR1 SGHTA and CDR2 FQGNSA come from the germline V gene. V shed 3 bases and J 9 bases; nucleotides not matched to a gene: 6.

The chain employs TRBV12-5 and TRBJ2-5; 7 nucleotides match TRBD2. Germline-derived CDR1 and CDR2 are LGHNT and FRNRAP. V lost 5 bases to trimming and J lost 2 bases; unmatched junction nucleotides: 8. The CDR3 sequence is 15 residues long. In DNA, the CDR3 is TGTGCTAGTGGTGGAGGACTAGTTGGGCAAGAGACCCAGTACTTC. Residues: CASGGGLVGQETQYF.

This chain joins TRBV7-2 and TRBJ2-7; TRBD1 or TRBD2 may be the D gene (6 bases each). The CDR3 sequence is 12 residues long. V was trimmed by 5 bases and J by 5 bases, leaving 10 bases between them. CDR1 SGHTA and CDR2 FQGNSA come from the germline V gene. CDR3 in DNA: TGTGCCAGCAGCCCAAGGGGGGACGAGCAGTACTTC. Encoded protein: CASSPRGDEQYF.

This chain joins TRBV28 and TRBJ1-1, with D possibly TRBD1 on 5 matching bases. CDR3 size: 13 residues. Germline CDR1 reads MDHEN; CDR2 reads SYDVKM. V was shortened by 6 bases and J by 4 bases, with 12 bases between the two germline ends. The CDR3 here is CASSPGFSTEAFF. CDR3 bases: TGTGCCAGCAGCCCAGGGTTTTCCACTGAAGCTTTCTTT.

This clone was detected once. The chain links TRBV12-3 or TRBV12-4 to TRBJ1-1, with D unclear. V shed 4 bases and J shed 6 bases, with 12 bases lying between them. The CDR3 length is 13 residues. CDR3 nucleotide sequence: TGTGCCAGCAGTTCGATGGAGGGTTCTGAAGCTTTCTTT. This sequence encodes CASSSMEGSEAFF.

This chain uses TRBV19 with TRBJ1-5; D is perhaps TRBD1 (5 bases). Germline CDR1 and CDR2: LNHDA and SQIVND (reference sequence). Trimming left V 3 bases short and J 4 bases short, with 10 bases between. CDR3 length: 14 amino acids. The CDR3 loop reads CASSIRGQNQPQHF. For the CDR3, the DNA is TGTGCCAGTAGTATCCGGGGCCAGAATCAGCCCCAGCATTTT.

The chain joins TRBV9 to TRBJ2-5, with TRBD2 matching 7 bases. Germline-derived CDR1 and CDR2 are SGDLS and YYNGEE. Trimming removed 0 bases from V and 1 base from J; junction bases left unmatched: 6. There are 16 residues in the CDR3. CDR3 sequence (DNA): TGTGCCAGCAGCGTAGGTAGGACTAGGGGCCAAGAGACCCAGTACTTC. It encodes CASSVGRTRGQETQYF.

Worth noting for this clone: Other DNA sequences in this sample translate to the same CDR3. V usage is TRBV6-5 and J usage is TRBJ2-6; 9 bases fit TRBD1. Germline CDR1 MNHEY, CDR2 SVGAGI. Trimming took 6 bases from V and 1 from J; bases not matched to a gene: 1. The CDR3 loop spans 15 amino acids. The CDR3 nucleotides read TGTGCCAGCAGGACAGGGGGTTCTGGGGCCAACGTCCTGACTTTC. As protein: CASRTGGSGANVLTF.

The chain joins TRBV6-6 to TRBJ2-7, with D maybe TRBD2 (7 bases). Trimming cost V 0 bases and J 5 bases, with 14 bases left between them. Germline CDR1 MNHNY, CDR2 SVGAGI (reference sequence). The CDR3 runs 15 residues. The CDR3 bases are TGTGCCAGCAGTTACTCGGGGGGGGGCCGAGACGAGCAGTACTTC. Protein product: CASSYSGGGRDEQYF.

The chain carries TRBV7-8 and TRBJ2-3, with D perhaps TRBD1 (6 bases). Trimming removed 5 bases from V and 8 bases from J, with 17 bases in between. Germline V gene lookup returns CDR1 SGHVS and CDR2 FQNEAQ. The CDR3 is made up of 14 amino acids. In DNA form, the CDR3 reads TGTGCCAGCAGCCCCCTGCAGGGGTTGGGTACGCAGTATTTT. It encodes CASSPLQGLGTQYF.